This T cell receptor beta chain was obtained from a study of cytomegalovirus exposure and HLA in healthy donors. Germline-derived CDR1 and CDR2 are LNHDA and SQIVND (reference sequence). This CDR3 is built from 17 residues. Trimming at V came to 2 bases and at J to 8 bases, leaving 7 bases not matched to a gene. Of note for this clone: Its antigen is undetermined.

PCR used 60 Vbeta primers and 13 Jbeta primers. Only in-frame clones appear in the TCRdb table, and some are missing; sequencing was by immunoSEQ multiplex PCR. The sample carries under 200,000 clones, 65% to 70% recorded once. General study findings and limits: TCR beta V- and J-gene trimming, according to a later analysis, was linked to a missense DCLRE1C variant. Highest at DRB1 and lowest at HLA-C, TCR association rates differed among HLA loci in a later analysis. When a later analysis was performed, an Asian-associated ancestry cluster reportedly had fewer N-insertions than the roughly 640-donor mean. Presence/absence analyses took donor sequencing depth as roughly uniform.

The chain carries TRBV19 and TRBJ2-1, with 15 bases identical to TRBD2. The clonotype was recovered from a young woman in good health and CMV-seropositive. The sample taken for sequencing was PBMCs. The CDR3: CASSISGTSGGWYEQFF. The CDR3 nucleotides are TGTGCCAGTAGTATAAGCGGGACTAGCGGGGGGTGGTATGAGCAGTTCTTC.